This TCR beta chain was retrieved from a study of blood T cell repertoires in COVID-19. Study information: The samples span acute and convalescent COVID-19 from the United States, Italy and Spain.

Study processing details: It was from reference gene primer amplification that nucleated cell counts were estimated. Sequencing was performed with immunoSEQ multiplex PCR; in TCRdb, only in-frame clones are kept and a portion is missing. The DNA gave D and trimming, while V, J and clone size come from that table. The data contain roughly 250,000 clones, approximately 89% of them seen just once; the ten biggest clones take up roughly 1.2%. Looked up from germline, CDR1 is GTSNPN and CDR2 is SVGIG (reference sequence). CDR3 length equals 15 residues. V was trimmed by 6 bases and J by 4 bases, leaving 21 bases between them.

The chain combines TRBV30 with TRBJ2-5; D remains ambiguous. What was sequenced was PBMCs or T cells enriched from blood (not recorded which). The sequence was collected from a middle-aged woman with acute COVID-19. DNA of the CDR3: TGTGCCTGTACCTGGTACGCTCAGGCCCGAGAGACCCAGTACTTC. This gives the protein CACTWYAQARETQYF.